These T cell receptor beta chains were read from a single sample in a study of cytomegalovirus exposure and HLA in healthy donors. Generated by immunoSEQ multiplex PCR, the TCRdb table keeps only in-frame clones and is missing some. Among around 100,000 clones listed, approximately 66% were seen once. Sequencing was performed on PBMCs. All receptors derive from a man aged 25-40 years in good health and CMV-seronegative. CDR3s include the opening cysteine and the closing phenylalanine or tryptophan. The D gene is left open where the match is weak. Expanded clones get a size class; other rows say once, few or many, or leave the size out.

V gene,clone size,D gene,J gene,CDR3 DNA,CDR3 protein
TRBV28,.,TRBD1,TRBJ2-5,TGTGCCAGCATTCGGACAGGGATCGGGACCCAGTACTTC,CASIRTGIGTQYF
TRBV2,.,TRBD2,TRBJ2-7,TGTGCCAGCAGAGGACTAGCCTACGAGCAGTACTTC,CASRGLAYEQYF
TRBV7-2,.,TRBD2,TRBJ2-7,TGTGCCAGCAGCCAACGACTAGCGGGGGGACGACTCCAACCGGACCCACAGTACTTC,CASSQRLAGGRLQPDPQYF
TRBV6-6,.,.,TRBJ1-2,TGTGCCAGCAGTTATGACAGGAGCGAAGGCTACACCTTC,CASSYDRSEGYTF
TRBV19,.,.,TRBJ2-5,TGTGCCAGTAGTATGGGGGGACTCCAAGAGACCCAGTACTTC,CASSMGGLQETQYF
TRBV25-1,.,.,TRBJ1-3,TGTGCCAGCAGTGAACGGGATCGCACCTCTGGAAACACCATATATTTT,CASSERDRTSGNTIYF
TRBV11-2,.,.,TRBJ2-5,TGTGCCAGCAGCTCCGGTGACTCTCTTAGGGGCCGGGAGACCCAGTACTTC,CASSSGDSLRGRETQYF
TRBV6-1,few,.,TRBJ2-2,TGTGCCAGCAGTGAAGGGAGCACGGGAACCGGGGAGCTGTTTTTT,CASSEGSTGTGELFF
TRBV7-2,.,.,TRBJ1-1,TGTGCCAGCAGCTTCACCCCGGGGGGCACTGAAGCTTTCTTT,CASSFTPGGTEAFF
TRBV5-1,.,TRBD1,TRBJ1-3,TGCGCCAGCAGCTTGGGACAGGGGATCGGAAACACCATATATTTT,CASSLGQGIGNTIYF
TRBV4-3,.,.,TRBJ2-7,TGCGCCAGCAGCCAAGAACTGGGCTTAACCTACGAGCAGTACTTC,CASSQELGLTYEQYF
TRBV14,.,TRBD1,TRBJ2-1,TGTGCCAGCAGCCAACCCGGGACAGGGGACAATGAGCAGTTCTTC,CASSQPGTGDNEQFF
TRBV25-1,.,.,TRBJ1-1,TGTGCCAGCAGTGCAATGGGGGGTTGGAACACTGAAGCTTTCTTT,CASSAMGGWNTEAFF
TRBV9,.,.,TRBJ1-1,TGTGCCAGCAGCGTCTACGTGAACACTGAAGCTTTCTTT,CASSVYVNTEAFF
TRBV27,once,.,TRBJ2-7,TGTGCCAGCAGTTTCGCAGGGGTGCTCTCCTACGAGCAGTACTTC,CASSFAGVLSYEQYF
TRBV27,few,.,TRBJ2-5,TGTGCCAGCAGCCAGCAGTTCAGGGGCGGGTCTCAAAAAGAGATCCAGTACTTC,CASSQQFRGGSQKEIQYF
TRBV2,few,TRBD1,TRBJ1-2,TGTGCCAGTACAGAAGGGGGCGCTGGCTACACCTTC,CASTEGGAGYTF
TRBV7-9,.,.,TRBJ1-5,TGTGCCAGCAGCTTAGCGGGGGGATTCGGTCAGCCCCAGCATTTT,CASSLAGGFGQPQHF
TRBV6-1,few,.,TRBJ2-5,TGTGCCAGCATCCAGGGGGAGACCCAGTACTTC,CASIQGETQYF
TRBV6-5,once,.,TRBJ2-7,TGTGCCAGCAGTTACGGCAGGGGACGCTACGAGCAGTACTTC,CASSYGRGRYEQYF
TRBV19,.,.,TRBJ1-2,TGTGCCAGTAGTAACAGGGAGATATATGGCTACACCTTC,CASSNREIYGYTF
TRBV2,.,.,TRBJ2-7,TGTGCCAGCAGTGAATGGGCAGGGAAAGGGTACGAGCAGTACTTC,CASSEWAGKGYEQYF
TRBV4-1,few,TRBD2,TRBJ2-3,TGCGCCAGCAGCCTGTTTAGCGGGAGTACAGATACGCAGTATTTT,CASSLFSGSTDTQYF
TRBV18,few,.,TRBJ1-1,TGTGCCAGCTCACCTCCCAGTTTCCCGAACACTGAAGCTTTCTTT,CASSPPSFPNTEAFF
TRBV7-9,.,TRBD1,TRBJ1-4,TGTGCCAGCAGTTTACCACAGGGGGCGAGGAATGAAAAACTGTTTTTT,CASSLPQGARNEKLFF
TRBV2,.,TRBD2,TRBJ2-7,TGTGCCAGCATGGTAGCGGGGCTCTACGAGCAGTACTTC,CASMVAGLYEQYF
TRBV11-2,.,.,TRBJ1-5,TGTGCCAGCAGCTTAGGTAGGGCGGAGGGCAATCAGCCCCAGCATTTT,CASSLGRAEGNQPQHF
TRBV5-1,.,TRBD2,TRBJ2-2,TGCGCCAGCAGCGGGACTAGCGGGGGGACCGGGGAGCTGTTTTTT,CASSGTSGGTGELFF
TRBV6-5,.,.,TRBJ1-4,TGTGCCAGCAGTTACTCGTGGGGGGCTAATGAAAAACTGTTTTTT,CASSYSWGANEKLFF
TRBV6-1,few,TRBD1,TRBJ2-1,TGTGCCAGCACTCTGACAGGGGGCGATTCTCATGAGCAGTTCTTC,CASTLTGGDSHEQFF
TRBV6-4,few,.,TRBJ1-6,TGTGCCAGTTCTCTCAGGGCTTTGAATTCACCCCTCCACTTT,CASSLRALNSPLHF